Below, 28 T cell receptor beta chains from the same sample are listed, as sequenced in a study of CD8+ T cells in alopecia areata. Following RNA extraction, reverse transcription yielded cDNA that acted as the sequencing template. Sequenced by immunoSEQ multiplex PCR; TCRdb stores in-frame clones only, minus some. The sample has about 94,000 clones, about two thirds seen once. Treatment here: oral pan-JAK inhibitor, 5-10 mg twice daily. Sequenced material: CD8+ T cells sorted from blood, taken at week 44, from a patient treated with tofacitinib. The receptors were gathered from a human donor with alopecia areata.

V usage is TRBV4-3 and J usage is TRBJ2-7; 9 nucleotides line up with TRBD1. The length of the CDR3 is 14 residues. J lost 4 bases, V lost 4 bases, and 5 bases had no gene match. CDR1 and CDR2 from the germline V gene are LGHNA and YSLEER. For the CDR3, the DNA is TGCGCCAGCAGCCCCGGGACAGGGATGTACGAGCAGTACTTC. Translating it yields CASSPGTGMYEQYF.

The chain has TRBV13 and TRBJ2-1, with 8 positions matching TRBD2. CDR1 and CDR2 from the germline V gene are PRHDT and FYEKMQ (reference sequence). V lost 3 bases, J lost 16 bases, and 8 bases stayed unmatched. This CDR3 is built from 12 residues. The CDR3: CASSFARGEEFF. CDR3 DNA sequence: TGTGCCAGCAGCTTTGCGCGGGGGGAGGAATTCTTC.

The rearrangement uses TRBV7-9 and TRBJ2-7; weak D call: TRBD2 (6 bases). V lost 1 base, J lost 0 bases, and 10 bases lay in between. Germline V lookup: CDR1 SEHNR, CDR2 FQNEAQ (reference sequence). This CDR3 has 15 amino acids. CDR3 protein: CASSLGGGSSYEQYF. The CDR3 nucleotides read TGTGCCAGCAGCTTAGGTGGGGGGAGCTCCTACGAGCAGTACTTC.

The chain employs TRBV7-8 and TRBJ2-5, with a weak D call TRBD1 (6 bases). V was pared by 5 bases and J by 1 base, with 11 bases between. Germline CDR1 SGHVS, CDR2 FQNEAQ. CDR3 length equals 14 residues. In DNA form, the CDR3 reads TGTGCCAGCAGCCGACAGGTCCGCCAAGAGACCCAGTACTTC. Its protein is CASSRQVRQETQYF.

The rearrangement links TRBV19 to TRBJ2-5; 10 bases match TRBD2. CDR1 and CDR2 from the germline V gene are LNHDA and SQIVND (reference sequence). This CDR3 spans 16 amino acids. V gave up 9 bases and J gave up 5 bases; unmatched junction bases: 15. Here the CDR3 reads CASRRTSGPPGETQYF. In DNA form, the CDR3 reads TGTGCCAGCCGCCGGACTAGCGGCCCCCCAGGGGAGACCCAGTACTTC.

The J gene is TRBJ2-2, the V gene TRBV5-6, with 7 bases identical to TRBD1. Per germline, CDR1 SGHDT and CDR2 YYEEEE. This CDR3 comprises 15 residues. J gave up 1 base and V 0 bases, and 0 bases lay outside the gene matches. The CDR3 DNA is TGTGCCAGCAGCTTGGGGACAGGGAACACCGGGGAGCTGTTTTTT. Its translation is CASSLGTGNTGELFF.

CDR3 sequence (DNA): TGCGCCAGCAGCTTTGCCATTGGGACAGGGCGGAACACTGAAGCTTTCTTT. It specifies CASSFAIGTGRNTEAFF. The rearrangement joins TRBV5-1 to TRBJ1-1; 9 nucleotides match TRBD1. The length of the CDR3 is 17 residues. Germline V gives CDR1 SGHRS, CDR2 YFSETQ. Trimming removed 2 bases from V and 1 base from J; junction bases left unmatched: 9.

This CDR3 is CASSYGGENTEAFF. CDR3 in DNA: TGTGCCAGCAGTTACGGTGGGGAGAACACTGAAGCTTTCTTT. This chain uses TRBV6-5 with TRBJ1-1; D is unclear. The V end was cut by 2 bases, the J end by 1 base, with 8 bases between. CDR3 length: 14 residues. The germline CDR1 and CDR2 sequences are MNHEY and SVGAGI.

The V and J genes are TRBV6-1 and TRBJ1-6; D remains ambiguous. CDR3 length equals 15 residues. V was shortened by 4 bases and J by 5 bases, with 12 bases between the two germline ends. From germline, CDR1 is MNHNS and CDR2 SASEGT. The CDR3: CASSGYRAHNSPLHF. CDR3 bases: TGTGCCAGCAGTGGATACCGGGCACATAATTCACCCCTCCACTTT.

V gene TRBV30 combines with J gene TRBJ2-4; 7 bases are shared with TRBD1. The CDR3 runs 14 residues. V lost 2 bases, J lost 4 bases, and 5 bases stayed unmatched. Germline V gives CDR1 GTSNPN, CDR2 SVGIG (reference sequence). The CDR3 loop reads CAWSRPGQKNIQYF. DNA for the CDR3: TGTGCCTGGAGTAGACCGGGACAGAAAAACATTCAGTACTTC. Looking up the rest from reference TRBV30 and TRBJ2-4 gives the full variable domain: SQTIHQWPATLVQPVGSPLSLECTVEGTSNPNLYWYRQAAGRGLQLLFYSVGIGQISSEVPQNLSASRPQDRQFILSSKKLLLSDSGFYLCAWSRPGQKNIQYFGAGTRLSVL.

The chain carries TRBV23-1 and TRBJ1-5, with TRBD1 matching over 9 bases. TRBV23-1 is filed as an ORF, its function uncertain. The CDR3 covers 18 residues. V shed 0 bases, J shed 3 bases, and the junction held 9 bases outside the gene matches. CDR3 bases: TGCGCCAGCAGTCAATCGTTTATGGGACAGGGAGACAATCAGCCCCAGCATTTT. Translating gives CASSQSFMGQGDNQPQHF.

This clone showed up just once. CDR3 DNA: TGCAGCGTTGCCTCCGGACTAGCGGACGAGCAGTACTTC. Protein: CSVASGLADEQYF. The V call is TRBV29-1, the J call TRBJ2-7; 10 bases agree with TRBD2. The CDR3 totals 13 residues. Germline V gene data show CDR1 as SQVTM and CDR2 as ANQGSEA. Losses at the gene ends were 4 bases for V and 5 bases for J; bases not matched to a gene: 5.

A few counts support this clone. Other nucleotide sequences from this sample produce the same CDR3. The chain employs TRBV7-2 and TRBJ2-3, with D tentatively TRBD1 (6 bases). Germline CDR1 reads SGHTA; CDR2 reads FQGNSA. V was clipped by 5 bases and J by 2 bases, with 14 bases between them. CDR3 length: 15 residues. CDR3 in amino acids: CASSPRDNPTDTQYF. In nucleotides, the CDR3 is TGTGCCAGCAGCCCCCGGGACAACCCCACAGATACGCAGTATTTT.

The gene calls are TRBV7-6 and TRBJ2-3; the match to TRBD2 covers 13 bases. V shed 5 bases, J shed 6 bases, and the junction held 8 bases outside the gene matches. This CDR3 has 16 amino acids. The germline gives CDR1 SGHVS, CDR2 FNYEAQ. The chain's CDR3 is CASSPRTSGGWDTQYF. In DNA form, the CDR3 reads TGTGCCAGCAGCCCCCGGACTAGCGGGGGTTGGGATACGCAGTATTTT.

A single count supports this clone. The chain recombines TRBV4-3 with TRBJ1-2; 8 bases map to TRBD1. Trimming took 0 bases from V and 4 from J; bases not matched to a gene: 10. This CDR3 has 17 residues. Germline lookup yields CDR1 LGHNA and CDR2 YSLEER. The CDR3 sequence: CASSQDIRDRSSYGYTF. In DNA, the CDR3 is TGCGCCAGCAGCCAAGACATCAGGGACAGGAGTTCCTATGGCTACACCTTC.

The CDR3 here is CASSLGLAGGYEQFF. The CDR3 region has the DNA TGTGCCAGCAGCTTGGGCCTAGCGGGGGGCTATGAGCAGTTCTTC. V usage is TRBV5-4 and J usage is TRBJ2-1; TRBD2 matches at 11 bases. The germline gives CDR1 SGHNT, CDR2 YYREEE (reference sequence). The CDR3 sequence is 15 residues long. V lost 0 bases to trimming and J lost 8 bases; unmatched junction nucleotides: 4.

The chain has TRBV30 and TRBJ2-3, with D uncertain. Per the germline V gene, CDR1 is GTSNPN and CDR2 is SVGIG (reference sequence). The CDR3 totals 14 residues. V lost 1 base and J 2 bases, leaving 10 bases between the germline ends. The CDR3 region has the DNA TGTGCCTGGAGTGATATGCGGTCCACAGATACGCAGTATTTT. This encodes CAWSDMRSTDTQYF. The full variable domain, in which reference TRBV30 and TRBJ2-3 provide the parts outside the CDR3, is SQTIHQWPATLVQPVGSPLSLECTVEGTSNPNLYWYRQAAGRGLQLLFYSVGIGQISSEVPQNLSASRPQDRQFILSSKKLLLSDSGFYLCAWSDMRSTDTQYFGPGTRLTVL.

This chain joins TRBV7-6 and TRBJ1-1; TRBD1 might be the D (5 bases). Germline CDR1 and CDR2: SGHVS and FNYEAQ. This CDR3 is built from 15 residues. Trimming pared 1 base from V and 2 bases from J, leaving 11 bases between. The CDR3 spells CASSLGSGRNTEAFF. The DNA of the CDR3 is TGTGCCAGCAGCTTAGGGTCAGGGCGCAACACTGAAGCTTTCTTT.

The chain recombines TRBV13 with TRBJ2-7; 9 bases fit TRBD1. The CDR3 sequence is 15 residues long. The V and J ends lost 5 bases and 3 bases, in that order; junction bases with no gene match: 8. Germline CDR1 reads PRHDT; CDR2 reads FYEKMQ (reference sequence). The CDR3 sequence: CASSPSGQGGYEQYF. CDR3 sequence (DNA): TGTGCCAGCAGCCCGTCGGGACAGGGAGGCTACGAGCAGTACTTC.

The rearrangement links TRBV30 to TRBJ2-5, with D perhaps assigned TRBD1 or TRBD2 (5 bases each). The J call is in doubt because the DNA end fits TRBJ2-7 better. Germline V gives CDR1 GTSNPN, CDR2 SVGIG (reference sequence). This CDR3 has 14 residues. The DNA for the CDR3 is TGTGCCTGGAGTGCGGGGACGGCCAGCTACGAGCAGTACTTC. Residues: CAWSAGTASYEQYF.

In its sample, this clone was seen a few times. The chain is built from TRBV29-1 and TRBJ2-7; TRBD1 aligns across 10 bases. This CDR3 has 14 residues. Germline CDR1 and CDR2: SQVTM and ANQGSEA. With V trimmed by 6 bases and J by 5 bases, 10 bases remained unmatched. CDR3 coding DNA: TGCAGCGTGGAGGAGGGGACAGGGGTCCACGAGCAGTACTTC. Translating gives CSVEEGTGVHEQYF.

J is TRBJ2-2 and V is TRBV6-4; D is perhaps TRBD1 (6 bases). V shed 6 bases and J shed 7 bases, with 18 bases lying between them. There are 15 residues in the CDR3. Germline lookup yields CDR1 MRHNA and CDR2 SNTAGT. The CDR3 DNA follows: TGTGCCAGCAGCGGCACAGGGTCCGGTAGCGGGGAGCTGTTTTTT. It is translated as CASSGTGSGSGELFF.

The chain carries TRBV4-3 and TRBJ1-6, with D maybe TRBD1 (5 bases). Trimming pared 0 bases from V and 9 bases from J, leaving 12 bases between. The CDR3 totals 15 residues. Germline loops: CDR1 LGHNA, CDR2 YSLEER. CDR3 sequence: CASSQDRGDSSPLHF. The CDR3, as DNA: TGCGCCAGCAGCCAAGATCGGGGGGATAGTTCACCCCTCCACTTT.

This chain connects TRBV30 to TRBJ2-1; D not resolved. This CDR3 contains 8 residues. Trimming left V 7 bases short and J 8 bases short, with 3 bases between. Per the germline V gene, CDR1 is GTSNPN and CDR2 is SVGIG (reference sequence). The CDR3 here is CALDEQFF. The CDR3 bases are TGTGCCTTGGATGAGCAGTTCTTC.

J is TRBJ2-1 and V is TRBV14; possibly TRBD2 for D (6 bases). The CDR3 consists of 15 residues. Germline lookup yields CDR1 SGHDN and CDR2 FVKESK. The V end was cut by 0 bases, the J end by 0 bases, with 6 bases between. The chain's CDR3 is CASSQDGSSYNEQFF. DNA for the CDR3: TGTGCCAGCAGCCAAGACGGGAGCTCCTACAATGAGCAGTTCTTC.

The rearrangement uses TRBV4-3 and TRBJ1-5; D is perhaps TRBD1 (6 bases). CDR3 length: 14 amino acids. Germline-derived CDR1 and CDR2 are LGHNA and YSLEER. V dropped 2 bases and J dropped 9 bases, with 14 bases sitting between them. The CDR3 DNA reads TGCGCCAGCAGCCAATTACTACAGGGTCGGCCCCAGCATTTT. Translating it yields CASSQLLQGRPQHF.

In its sample, this clone was seen a few times. The V and J genes are TRBV29-1 and TRBJ2-1; D is unresolved. Trimming took off 4 bases at V and 5 bases at J, with 6 bases between the two ends. CDR3 length equals 11 residues. Germline CDR1 is SQVTM and CDR2 is ANQGSEA. The CDR3 nucleotides read TGCAGCGTTGGCGTGGACAATGAGCAGTTCTTC. This gives the protein CSVGVDNEQFF.

The chain links TRBV7-2 to TRBJ1-2, with TRBD1 identical over 7 bases. The CDR3 has 14 amino acids. Germline loops: CDR1 SGHTA, CDR2 FQGNSA. Trimming removed 4 bases from V and 3 bases from J; junction bases left unmatched: 5. The DNA of the CDR3 is TGTGCCAGCAGCTATTCCGGGACAGACTATGGCTACACCTTC. It yields the protein CASSYSGTDYGYTF.